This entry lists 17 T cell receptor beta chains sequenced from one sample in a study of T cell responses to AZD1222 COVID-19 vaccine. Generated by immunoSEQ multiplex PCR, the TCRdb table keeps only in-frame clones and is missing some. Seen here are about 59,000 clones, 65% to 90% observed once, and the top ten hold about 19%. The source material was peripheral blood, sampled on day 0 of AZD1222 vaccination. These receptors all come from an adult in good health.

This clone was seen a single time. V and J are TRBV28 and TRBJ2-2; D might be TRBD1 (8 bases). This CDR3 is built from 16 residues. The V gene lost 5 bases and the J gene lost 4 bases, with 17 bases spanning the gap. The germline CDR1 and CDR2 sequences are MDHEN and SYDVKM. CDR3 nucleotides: TGTGCCAGCAGTCCGGGGGGACAGGTTGGCACCGGGGAGCTGTTTTTT. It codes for CASSPGGQVGTGELFF.

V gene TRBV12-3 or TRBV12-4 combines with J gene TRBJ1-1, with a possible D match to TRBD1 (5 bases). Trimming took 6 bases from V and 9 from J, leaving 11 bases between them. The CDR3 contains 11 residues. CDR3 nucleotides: TGTGCCAGCAGCTATGGGGGGAAAGCTTTCTTT. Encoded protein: CASSYGGKAFF.

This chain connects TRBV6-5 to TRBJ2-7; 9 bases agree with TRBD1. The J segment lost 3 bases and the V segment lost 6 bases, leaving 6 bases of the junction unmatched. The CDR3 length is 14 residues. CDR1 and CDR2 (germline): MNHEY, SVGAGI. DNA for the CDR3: TGTGCCAGCAGCCGGGACAGGGATGGCTACGAGCAGTACTTC. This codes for CASSRDRDGYEQYF.

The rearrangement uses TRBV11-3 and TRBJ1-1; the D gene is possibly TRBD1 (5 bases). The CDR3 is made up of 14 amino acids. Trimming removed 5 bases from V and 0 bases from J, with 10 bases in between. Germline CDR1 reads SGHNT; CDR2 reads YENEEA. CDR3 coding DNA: TGTGCCAGCAGCGAAGGGGAGGTGAACACTGAAGCTTTCTTT. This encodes CASSEGEVNTEAFF.

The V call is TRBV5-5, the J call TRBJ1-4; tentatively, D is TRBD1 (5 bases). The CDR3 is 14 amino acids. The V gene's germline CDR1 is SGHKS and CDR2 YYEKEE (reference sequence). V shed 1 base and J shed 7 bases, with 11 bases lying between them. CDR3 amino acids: CASSLTQTVEKLFF. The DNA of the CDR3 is TGTGCCAGCAGCTTGACGCAGACAGTTGAAAAACTGTTTTTT.

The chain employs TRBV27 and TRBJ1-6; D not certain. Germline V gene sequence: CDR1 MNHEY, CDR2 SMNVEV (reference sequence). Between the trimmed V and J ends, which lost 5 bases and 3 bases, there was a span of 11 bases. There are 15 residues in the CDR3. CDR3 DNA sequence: TGTGCCAGCAGTCCGATCACTGGCTATAATTCACCCCTCCACTTT. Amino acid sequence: CASSPITGYNSPLHF.

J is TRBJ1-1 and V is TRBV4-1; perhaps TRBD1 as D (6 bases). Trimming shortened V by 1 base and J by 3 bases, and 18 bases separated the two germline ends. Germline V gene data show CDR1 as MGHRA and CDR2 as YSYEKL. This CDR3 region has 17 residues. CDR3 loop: CASSQGRGRDQDTEAFF. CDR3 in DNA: TGCGCCAGCAGCCAAGGTCGGGGGCGCGATCAGGACACTGAAGCTTTCTTT.

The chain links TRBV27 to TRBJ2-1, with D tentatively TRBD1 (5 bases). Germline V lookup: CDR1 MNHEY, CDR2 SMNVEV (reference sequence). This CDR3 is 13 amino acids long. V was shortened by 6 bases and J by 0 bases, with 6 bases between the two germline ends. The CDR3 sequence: CASRDTSYNEQFF. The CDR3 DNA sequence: TGTGCCAGCAGGGACACCTCCTACAATGAGCAGTTCTTC.

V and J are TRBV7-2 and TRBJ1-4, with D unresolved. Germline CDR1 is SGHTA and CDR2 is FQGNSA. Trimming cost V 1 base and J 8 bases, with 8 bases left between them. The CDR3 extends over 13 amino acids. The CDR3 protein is CASSLEEGEKLFF. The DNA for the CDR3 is TGTGCCAGCAGCTTAGAGGAAGGAGAAAAACTGTTTTTT. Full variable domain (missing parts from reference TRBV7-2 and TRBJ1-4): GAGVSQSPSNKVTEKGKDVELRCDPISGHTALYWYRQSLGQGLEFLIYFQGNSAPDKSGLPSDRFSAERTGGSVSTLTIQRTQQEDSAVYLCASSLEEGEKLFFGSGTQLSVL.

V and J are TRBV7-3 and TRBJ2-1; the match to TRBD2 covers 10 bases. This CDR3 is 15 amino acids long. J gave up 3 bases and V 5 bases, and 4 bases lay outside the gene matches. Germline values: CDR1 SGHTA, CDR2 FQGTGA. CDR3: CASSQGTSVYNEQFF. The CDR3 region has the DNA TGTGCCAGCAGCCAGGGGACTAGCGTCTACAATGAGCAGTTCTTC.

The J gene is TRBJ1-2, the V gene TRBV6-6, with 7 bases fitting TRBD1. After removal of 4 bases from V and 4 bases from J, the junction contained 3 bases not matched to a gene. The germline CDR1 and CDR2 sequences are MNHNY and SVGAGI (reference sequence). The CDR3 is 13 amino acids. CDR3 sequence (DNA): TGTGCCAGCAGTTCAGGGGGAGTCTATGGCTACACCTTC. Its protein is CASSSGGVYGYTF.

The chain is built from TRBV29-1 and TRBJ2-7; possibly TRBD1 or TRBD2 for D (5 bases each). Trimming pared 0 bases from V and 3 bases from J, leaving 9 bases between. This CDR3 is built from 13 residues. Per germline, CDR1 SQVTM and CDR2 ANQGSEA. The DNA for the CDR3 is TGCAGCGTTGAAGATTTTGGGGGCTACGAGCAGTACTTC. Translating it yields CSVEDFGGYEQYF.

CDR3 protein: CASLGLAGVQETQYF. The CDR3 DNA follows: TGTGCCAGCCTAGGACTAGCGGGAGTACAAGAGACCCAGTACTTC. The V call is TRBV18, the J call TRBJ2-5, with 13 bases matching TRBD2. The V segment lost 8 bases and the J segment 2 bases; nucleotides outside the gene matches: 5. The CDR3 consists of 15 residues. CDR1 and CDR2 from the germline V gene are KGHSH and LQKENI. Combining the CDR3 with reference TRBV18 and TRBJ2-5 gives the whole variable domain NAGVMQNPRHLVRRRGQEARLRCSPMKGHSHVYWYRQLPEEGLKFMVYLQKENIIDESGMPKERFSAEFPKEGPSILRIQQVVRGDSAAYFCASLGLAGVQETQYFGPGTRLLVL.

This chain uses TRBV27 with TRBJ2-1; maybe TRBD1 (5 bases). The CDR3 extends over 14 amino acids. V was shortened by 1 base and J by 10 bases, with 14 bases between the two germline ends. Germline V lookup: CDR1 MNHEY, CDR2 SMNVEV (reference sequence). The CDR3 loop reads CASSLYRMIGEQFF. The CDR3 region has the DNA TGTGCCAGCAGTTTATACAGGATGATTGGCGAGCAGTTCTTC.

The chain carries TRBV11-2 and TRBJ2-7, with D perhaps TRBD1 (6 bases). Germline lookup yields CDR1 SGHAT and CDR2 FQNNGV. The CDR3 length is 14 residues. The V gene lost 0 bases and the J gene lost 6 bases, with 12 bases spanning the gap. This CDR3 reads CASSLDPGTSEQYF. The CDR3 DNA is TGTGCCAGCAGCTTAGATCCCGGGACATCCGAGCAGTACTTC.

The CDR3 DNA sequence: TGTGCCAGCAGTTTAACCCGACAGGGGACGAACACTGAAGCTTTCTTT. The encoded protein is CASSLTRQGTNTEAFF. V is TRBV27 and J is TRBJ1-1; TRBD1 matches at 8 bases. V was pared by 2 bases and J by 1 base, with 6 bases of the junction left unmatched. Germline V gene lookup returns CDR1 MNHEY and CDR2 SMNVEV (reference sequence). The CDR3 has 16 amino acids.

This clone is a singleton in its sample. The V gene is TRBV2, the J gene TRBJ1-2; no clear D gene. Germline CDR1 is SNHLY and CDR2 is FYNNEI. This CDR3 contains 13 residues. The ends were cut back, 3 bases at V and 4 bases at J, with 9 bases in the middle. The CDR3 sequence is CASSEPGLYGYTF. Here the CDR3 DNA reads TGTGCCAGCAGTGAGCCGGGCCTCTATGGCTACACCTTC.